The following is a T cell receptor beta chain sequence with its context. Its antigen is not known. The sample is drawn from a study of cytomegalovirus exposure and HLA in healthy donors. Study details: According to later analysis, the same platform produced the roughly 130 validation and under 700 first-cohort repertoires. Study outcomes and limitations: Within the approximately 130 validation repertoires, first-cohort TCR clusters tended to co-occur, according to a later analysis. Across donors, most TCRs were seen rarely, yet some public ones were widespread.

With V trimmed by 5 bases and J by 4 bases, 7 bases remained unmatched. Germline lookup yields CDR1 MNHNY and CDR2 SVGAGI (reference sequence). The CDR3 length is 14 residues. This table comes from immunoSEQ multiplex PCR, and its TCRdb copy is limited to in-frame clones, with some not included. This sample yields 160,000 or so clones, of which 88% are seen a single time; about 3% belongs to the top ten. Sample: PBMCs. The chain uses TRBV6-6 and TRBJ1-2; 7 bases fit TRBD1. This receptor was identified in a man aged 18 to 29 in good health and CMV-seronegative. CDR3 coding DNA: TGTGCCAGCAGTGACAGGGATGGGGTCTATGGCTACACCTTC. Protein sequence: CASSDRDGVYGYTF.